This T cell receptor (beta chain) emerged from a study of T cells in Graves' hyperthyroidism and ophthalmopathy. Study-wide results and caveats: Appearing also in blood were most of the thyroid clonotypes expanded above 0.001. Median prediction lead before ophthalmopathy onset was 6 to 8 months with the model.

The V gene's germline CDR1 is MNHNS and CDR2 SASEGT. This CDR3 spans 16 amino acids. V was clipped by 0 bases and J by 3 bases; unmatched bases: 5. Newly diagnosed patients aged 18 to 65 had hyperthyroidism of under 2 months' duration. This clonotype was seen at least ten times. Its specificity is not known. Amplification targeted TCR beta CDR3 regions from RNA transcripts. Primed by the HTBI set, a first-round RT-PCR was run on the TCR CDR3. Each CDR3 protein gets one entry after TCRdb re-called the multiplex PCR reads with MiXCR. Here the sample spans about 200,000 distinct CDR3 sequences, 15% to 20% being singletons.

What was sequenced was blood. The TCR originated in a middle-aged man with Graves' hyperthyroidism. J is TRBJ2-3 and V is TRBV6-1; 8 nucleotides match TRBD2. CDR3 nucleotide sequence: TGTGCCAGCAGTGAAGCTTACCGGGGGGGGACAGATACGCAGTATTTT. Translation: CASSEAYRGGTDTQYF.